A single sample is the source of the 27 T cell receptor beta chains below, sequenced in a study of blood T cell repertoires in COVID-19. This table comes from immunoSEQ multiplex PCR, and its TCRdb copy is limited to in-frame clones, with some not included. Of around 300,000 clones listed, over 75% were seen once; the top ten hold over 2%. The sample comprised PBMCs or T cells enriched from blood (not recorded which). Receptors were obtained from a woman between 18 and 29 years old who had recovered from COVID-19.

This sequence joins TRBV10-3 and TRBJ1-5; D might be TRBD1 (5 bases). Germline CDR1 is ENHRY and CDR2 is SYGVKD. CDR3 size: 12 residues. With 6 bases removed from V and 3 bases from J, the gap between germline ends came to 6 bases. CDR3 region: CAIRGDNQPQHF. The CDR3 coding sequence is TGTGCCATCAGAGGGGACAATCAGCCCCAGCATTTT.

J is TRBJ1-1 and V is TRBV19, with TRBD1 as a possible D gene (6 bases). The CDR3 totals 13 residues. V dropped 5 bases and J dropped 5 bases, with 12 bases sitting between them. Germline loops: CDR1 LNHDA, CDR2 SQIVND (reference sequence). The CDR3 region is CASSSTGKTEAFF. CDR3 in DNA: TGTGCCAGTAGTTCTACAGGGAAAACTGAAGCTTTCTTT. Variable domain in full (rest from reference TRBV19 and TRBJ1-1): DGGITQSPKYLFRKEGQNVTLSCEQNLNHDAMYWYRQDPGQGLRLIYYSQIVNDFQKGDIAEGYSVSREKKESFPLTVTSAQKNPTAFYLCASSSTGKTEAFFGQGTRLTVV.

V and J are TRBV27 and TRBJ2-1, with 8 bases matching TRBD2. The germline V gene encodes CDR1 MNHEY and CDR2 SMNVEV (reference sequence). CDR3 length: 16 amino acids. V trimming: 2 bases; J trimming: 6 bases; junction bases outside the gene matches: 9. For the CDR3, the DNA is TGTGCCAGCAGTTTACCGAGCGGGGGCCCACTCAATGAGCAGTTCTTC. This translates into CASSLPSGGPLNEQFF.

The J gene is TRBJ1-2, the V gene TRBV3-1 (or the pseudogene TRBV3-2); TRBD1 might be the D (5 bases). Germline CDR1 reads LGHDT; CDR2 reads YNNKEL (reference sequence). V gave up 1 base and J gave up 5 bases, with 11 bases separating them. This CDR3 has 14 residues. The CDR3 nucleotides read TGTGCCAGCAGCCAAGTAGGGGCAGGGTATGGCTACACCTTC. It codes for CASSQVGAGYGYTF.

V gene TRBV7-6 combines with J gene TRBJ1-1; maybe TRBD1 (6 bases). V lost 1 base and J lost 2, with 11 bases in between. Germline CDR1 and CDR2: SGHVS and FNYEAQ. The CDR3 is 15 residues long. The CDR3: CASSLEGGLNTEAFF. In nucleotides, the CDR3 is TGTGCCAGCAGCTTAGAGGGGGGGCTAAACACTGAAGCTTTCTTT.

The chain carries TRBV21-1 and TRBJ1-4; the table calls TRBD1, which could not be checked here. TRBV21-1 is described as a pseudogene. This CDR3 is built from 17 residues. CDR3 in DNA: TGTGCCAGCAGCAAAGGGGGGCAGATAGCAACTAATGAAAAACTGTTTTTT. It codes for CASSKGGQIATNEKLFF.

On this clone: Being one base from a much bigger clone, this may be a read error. Other DNA sequences from this sample encode an identical CDR3 as well. The rearrangement joins TRBV6-5 to TRBJ1-2; TRBD1 agrees at 8 bases. The CDR3 is 13 amino acids. Germline trimming cut 5 bases from V and 2 bases from J; bases unmatched to any gene: 1. Germline lookup yields CDR1 MNHEY and CDR2 SVGAGI. As DNA, the CDR3 is TGTGCCAGCAGTCGGGACAGGAACTATGGCTACACCTTC. Its protein product is CASSRDRNYGYTF.

V and J are TRBV12-5 and TRBJ1-2; TRBD1 agrees at 7 bases. In germline, CDR1 is LGHNT, CDR2 FRNRAP. This CDR3 has 18 amino acids. V lost 6 bases, J lost 1 base, and 17 bases stayed unmatched. CDR3 amino acids: CASGFSITGDLRNYGYTF. The DNA for the CDR3 is TGTGCTAGTGGGTTCTCTATTACAGGGGACCTCCGTAACTATGGCTACACCTTC.

V and J are TRBV5-1 and TRBJ1-1, with 8 bases lining up with TRBD1. J was trimmed by 3 bases and V by 4 bases; bases with no gene match: 5. CDR3 length: 14 residues. Per the germline V gene, CDR1 is SGHRS and CDR2 is YFSETQ. The CDR3 protein is CASSMTGADTEAFF. The DNA for the CDR3 is TGCGCCAGCAGCATGACAGGGGCGGACACTGAAGCTTTCTTT.

V and J are TRBV5-4 and TRBJ2-5; D is possibly TRBD2 (7 bases). V lost 8 bases, J lost 4 bases, and 18 bases lay in between. This CDR3 contains 14 residues. The germline V gene has CDR1 SGHNT and CDR2 YYREEE (reference sequence). The CDR3 DNA reads as TGTGCCAGTAACGGGGGGCCGATGTTAGAGACCCAGTACTTC. It is translated as CASNGGPMLETQYF.

V and J are TRBV28 and TRBJ1-6, with unresolved D. The V end lost 2 bases, the J end lost 14 bases, and 16 bases lay between the germline ends. The germline CDR1 and CDR2 sequences are MDHEN and SYDVKM. CDR3 length: 14 amino acids. The CDR3 DNA reads as TGTGCCAGCAGTTTACTGAGAAGTCGCGGGACCCTCCACTTT. Protein sequence: CASSLLRSRGTLHF.

The J gene is TRBJ2-7, the V gene TRBV6-5; 8 nucleotides line up with TRBD1. The CDR3 extends over 14 amino acids. The germline V gene encodes CDR1 MNHEY and CDR2 SVGAGI. J lost 1 base, V lost 5 bases, and 4 bases had no gene match. In DNA form, the CDR3 reads TGTGCCAGCAGTAAACAGGGGGGTTCCTACGAGCAGTACTTC. It is translated as CASSKQGGSYEQYF.

V is TRBV10-1 and J is TRBJ1-5, with 11 bases identical to TRBD1. J was trimmed by 6 bases and V by 6 bases; bases with no gene match: 7. The CDR3 spans 15 residues. CDR1 and CDR2 (germline): WNHNN, SYGVQD (reference sequence). The CDR3 region is CASSPGQGDSQPQHF. The CDR3 DNA is TGCGCCAGCAGCCCGGGACAGGGGGATTCTCAGCCCCAGCATTTT.

The chain carries TRBV4-1 and TRBJ1-2, with D possibly TRBD1 on 5 matching bases. Germline V CDR1 and CDR2: MGHRA, YSYEKL. Trimming took off 0 bases at V and 4 bases at J, with 12 bases between the two ends. CDR3 length: 15 amino acids. The CDR3 DNA follows: TGCGCCAGCAGCCAAGAAAGGTGGGGGGGCTATGGCTACACCTTC. Its translation is CASSQERWGGYGYTF.

In this sample, this clone turned up once. This rearrangement joins TRBV7-9 to TRBJ1-4; a possible D gene is TRBD1 (5 bases). Trimming removed 2 bases from V and 1 base from J, with 11 bases in between. The CDR3 covers 16 residues. Per the germline V gene, CDR1 is SEHNR and CDR2 is FQNEAQ (reference sequence). This CDR3 reads CASSLRVRETNEKLFF. The CDR3 DNA sequence: TGTGCCAGCAGCTTAAGGGTCAGGGAAACTAATGAAAAACTGTTTTTT.

The gene calls are TRBV5-1 and TRBJ2-7; 9 bases align to TRBD1. CDR1 and CDR2 (germline): SGHRS, YFSETQ. Unmatched junction bases numbered 8, after V lost 2 bases and J lost 5 bases. This CDR3 spans 15 amino acids. CDR3 DNA sequence: TGCGCCAGCAGCTTTTCCGGGACAGGGCCCAACGAGCAGTACTTC. Encoded protein: CASSFSGTGPNEQYF. The whole variable domain, remainder taken from reference TRBV5-1 and TRBJ2-7, is KAGVTQTPRYLIKTRGQQVTLSCSPISGHRSVSWYQQTPGQGLQFLFEYFSETQRNKGNFPGRFSGRQFSNSRSEMNVSTLELGDSALYLCASSFSGTGPNEQYFGPGTRLTVT.

The V call is TRBV7-9, the J call TRBJ1-1; TRBD1 matches 8 bases. CDR1 is SEHNR, CDR2 FQNEAQ, per germline (reference sequence). This CDR3 is built from 14 residues. After removal of 5 bases from V and 5 bases from J, the junction contained 7 bases not matched to a gene. CDR3 DNA: TGTGCCAGCAGCCGACAGGGGCTGGGAACTGAAGCTTTCTTT. It specifies CASSRQGLGTEAFF.

The V call is TRBV6-5, the J call TRBJ1-1; no firm D call. The germline gives CDR1 MNHEY, CDR2 SVGAGI. The CDR3 spans 15 residues. The germline V and J ends were trimmed by 0 bases and 1 base, with 9 bases remaining between them. The CDR3 spells CASSYSTQTNTEAFF. The CDR3 DNA reads TGTGCCAGCAGTTACTCGACACAGACGAACACTGAAGCTTTCTTT.

This clone was observed a single time. J is TRBJ1-1 and V is TRBV28; D gene uncertain. The germline gives CDR1 MDHEN, CDR2 SYDVKM. Between the trimmed V and J ends, which lost 1 base and 1 base, there was a span of 7 bases. The CDR3 is 14 residues long. In DNA, the CDR3 is TGTGCCAGCAGTTTATTTCATCAGAACACTGAAGCTTTCTTT. Encoded protein: CASSLFHQNTEAFF. Filled out from reference TRBV28 and TRBJ1-1, the complete variable domain reads DVKVTQSSRYLVKRTGEKVFLECVQDMDHENMFWYRQDPGLGLRLIYFSYDVKMKEKGDIPEGYSVSREKKERFSLILESASTNQTSMYLCASSLFHQNTEAFFGQGTRLTVV.

The table lists this clone with a count of one. The V gene is TRBV21-1, the J gene TRBJ1-1. TRBV21-1 is assigned pseudogene status. The CDR3 is made up of 12 amino acids. The CDR3 is CASSLRVTEAFF. Here the CDR3 DNA reads TGTGCCAGCAGCCTTCGGGTGACTGAAGCTTTCTTT.

The chain is built from TRBV9 and TRBJ2-7; D is unclear. V was trimmed by 0 bases and J by 1 base, leaving 8 bases between them. The CDR3 covers 14 residues. Germline-derived CDR1 and CDR2 are SGDLS and YYNGEE. This CDR3 reads CASSVVEQSYEQYF. CDR3 nucleotide sequence: TGTGCCAGCAGCGTAGTAGAACAGTCCTACGAGCAGTACTTC.

About this clone itself: The junction differs from germline at one of its ends, possibly a read error. This chain uses TRBV7-7 with TRBJ2-1, with D possibly being TRBD2 (5 bases). This CDR3 spans 15 amino acids. CDR1 and CDR2 from the germline V gene are SSHAT and FNYEAQ (reference sequence). CDR3 nucleotides: TGTGCTAGCAGCTCAGACGAGGACGGGGACAATGAGCAGTTCTTC. This codes for CASSSDEDGDNEQFF.

The CDR3, as DNA: TGTGCCAGCAGCCAAGCGAGTCCCTCGAACACTGAAGCTTTCTTT. This translates into CASSQASPSNTEAFF. J is TRBJ1-1 and V is TRBV4-2; no clear D. The CDR3 contains 15 residues. Trimming shortened V by 1 base and J by 1 base, and 10 bases separated the two germline ends. Germline loops: CDR1 LGHNA, CDR2 YNFKEQ.

V usage is TRBV9 and J usage is TRBJ2-7; the match to TRBD1 covers 8 bases. The ends lost 4 bases at V and 2 bases at J; junction bases unmatched: 8. Per the germline V gene, CDR1 is SGDLS and CDR2 is YYNGEE. The CDR3 covers 15 residues. The CDR3, as DNA: TGTGCCAGCAGCCCCTGGCAGGGGGCAGCCTACGAGCAGTACTTC. Translation: CASSPWQGAAYEQYF.

The chain joins TRBV7-9 to TRBJ2-2; D is uncertain. Looked up from germline, CDR1 is SEHNR and CDR2 is FQNEAQ (reference sequence). The CDR3 extends over 13 amino acids. The germline V and J ends were trimmed by 2 bases and 7 bases, with 8 bases remaining between them. The CDR3 DNA sequence: TGTGCCAGCAGCTTATCCCGAGACGGGGAGCTGTTTTTT. This encodes CASSLSRDGELFF.

This sequence joins TRBV11-2 and TRBJ1-1; D may be TRBD1 (6 bases). V was pared by 1 base and J by 1 base, with 13 bases between. The germline V gene encodes CDR1 SGHAT and CDR2 FQNNGV. The CDR3 runs 16 residues. CDR3 region: CASSLVGGLGNTEAFF. The DNA of the CDR3 is TGTGCCAGCAGCTTAGTCGGGGGGCTAGGGAACACTGAAGCTTTCTTT.

The genes are TRBV29-1 and TRBJ2-1; 8 nucleotides line up with TRBD1. This CDR3 has 15 amino acids. V gave up 3 bases and J gave up 2 bases; unmatched junction bases: 6. The germline CDR1 and CDR2 sequences are SQVTM and ANQGSEA. The CDR3 DNA reads as TGCAGCGTTGAGCGACAGGGGTTAACCTACAATGAGCAGTTCTTC. This sequence encodes CSVERQGLTYNEQFF.